This T cell receptor (beta chain) emerged from a study of long-term antiretroviral therapy in people with HIV. The CDR3 sequence is 13 residues long. From germline, CDR1 is SGHRS and CDR2 YFSETQ. The V end was cut by 5 bases, the J end by 4 bases, with 9 bases between. The assay, immunoSEQ v3.0, was run at survey level. Assay used: immunoSEQ multiplex PCR; TCRdb lists only in-frame clones, some missing. This table holds approximately 30,000 clones, roughly 98% found once. The chain recombines TRBV5-1 with TRBJ1-4; TRBD1 might be the D (6 bases). This sequence originates from a man under 40 with HIV. The specimen was unsorted PBMCs, collected 7.6 years after starting antiretroviral therapy. The CDR3 spells CASSEGVNEKLFF. The CDR3 DNA reads TGCGCCAGCAGTGAGGGGGTTAATGAAAAACTGTTTTTT.